This paragraph covers one T cell receptor (beta chain) sequence. TCRdb reprocessed the 5' RACE reads with MiXCR, giving one entry per CDR3 protein. This sample has approximately 700,000 distinct CDR3 sequences; around 6% occur once, and the top ten carry 1.5% to 2%. These data are taken from a study of identical twins. The germline CDR1 and CDR2 sequences are SGHTA and FQGNSA. Trimming shortened V by 5 bases and J by 5 bases, and 12 bases separated the two germline ends. The length of the CDR3 is 13 residues. The TCR comes from a man between 18 and 35 years old in good health. V and J are TRBV7-2 and TRBJ2-5, with D perhaps TRBD2 (5 bases). The material sequenced was naive T cells sorted from blood. The CDR3, as DNA: TGTGCCAGCAGCGTCCGAGGGTGGGAGACCCAGTACTTC. This encodes CASSVRGWETQYF.